This TCR beta chain was captured by sequencing in a study of blood T cell repertoires in COVID-19. Germline CDR1 reads MGHRA; CDR2 reads YSYEKL. V lost 0 bases and J 12 bases, leaving 6 bases between the germline ends. CDR3 length equals 11 residues. Authors' data handling: Reference gene primers were amplified, and this amplification served to estimate nucleated cell counts. Some clones are missing from TCRdb's copy, which holds only in-frame ones; the method was immunoSEQ multiplex PCR. V and J calls and clone size come straight from that table; D and trimming were deduced from the DNA. The sample lists about 190,000 clones; about three quarters were seen once.

This receptor was taken from a woman aged 80 or over with active or convalescent COVID-19. The chain uses TRBV4-1 and TRBJ2-1; D is undetermined. Specimen: peripheral blood. The CDR3 DNA follows: TGCGCCAGCAGCCAAGAGACGGGGCAGTTCTTC. Its translation is CASSQETGQFF.